This T cell receptor beta chain was retrieved from a study of T cell changes during pregnancy in multiple sclerosis. Assay: immunoSEQ multiplex PCR; the TCRdb copy retains only in-frame clones and omits some. Of 59,000 or so clones listed, approximately 90% were seen once; the top ten hold roughly 2.7%. Germline V gene data show CDR1 as SGHRS and CDR2 as YFSETQ. The V gene lost 0 bases and the J gene lost 3 bases, with 8 bases spanning the gap. The CDR3 sequence is 14 residues long. This chain connects TRBV5-1 to TRBJ2-3; possible D gene TRBD2, 6 bases. The sequence was collected from a female donor in good health, enrolled as a control in a pregnancy study. Here the sequenced sample was peripheral blood, taken in the third trimester of pregnancy. The CDR3 protein is CASSLGGTTDTQYF. CDR3 bases: TGCGCCAGCAGCTTGGGCGGGACTACAGATACGCAGTATTTT.